The sequence of this TCR beta chain was determined in a study of human T cells and chemical hapten exposure. Study-wide points: Donors were affected by alopecia, so their immune reaction might vary from that of healthy individuals. Compared with pre-sensitization or healthy control sets, expanded TCRs clustered more.

This clonotype was detected many times. As yet, its antigen is unknown. The length of the CDR3 is 14 residues. Deletions cut 3 bases from V and 4 bases from J, with 10 bases between. Germline V gives CDR1 MGHRA, CDR2 YSYEKL. TCRdb re-analysed the RACE reads in MiXCR, keeping a single row per CDR3 protein. Among 240,000 or so distinct CDR3 sequences listed, 8.6% were seen once. Time point meaning: pre-sensitization, week 0. This sample's treatment: therapeutic diphenylcyclopropenone sensitization with weekly scalp DPC. Every donor had alopecia and was 18 to 70 years old; all were suitable for DPC. The chain links TRBV4-1 to TRBJ1-3; D ambiguous. The material sequenced was whole blood, taken in connection with sensitization to the hapten diphenylcyclopropenone (DPC). This TCR was sampled from a woman between 35 and 50 years old with alopecia areata. Some clones in this sample may be carry-over from other donors' samples. CDR3 nucleotide sequence: TGCGCCAGCAGCCATGGCGCGCGCGGAAACACCATATATTTT. Protein product: CASSHGARGNTIYF.